A single sample is the source of the 9 T cell receptor beta chains below, sequenced in a study of early stage breast cancer tumors. Repertoires were generated with immunoSEQ multiplex PCR, while TCRdb's copy carries only in-frame clones and drops some. The data hold approximately 30,000 clones, with roughly three fifths observed a single time. Specimen: breast tumor tissue. The receptor set was obtained from a person aged 45 to 59 with breast cancer.

This clone was found a few times. V usage is TRBV10-3 and J usage is TRBJ2-1; D gene unclear. V lost 8 bases to trimming and J lost 0 bases, with 14 bases between them. The CDR3 covers 15 residues. The germline V gene has CDR1 ENHRY and CDR2 SYGVKD. CDR3 DNA sequence: TGTGCCATCCGCTCGCGCCCCAGCTCCTACAATGAGCAGTTCTTC. Its translation: CAIRSRPSSYNEQFF.

The chain recombines TRBV5-4 with TRBJ2-1; tentative D call: TRBD2 (6 bases). Per the germline V gene, CDR1 is SGHNT and CDR2 is YYREEE (reference sequence). The V end lost 6 bases, the J end lost 6 bases, and 13 bases lay between the germline ends. The CDR3 contains 13 residues. DNA for the CDR3: TGTGCCAGCAACATGGGGGGTCTCAATGAGCAGTTCTTC. Translation: CASNMGGLNEQFF.

This chain connects TRBV7-2 to TRBJ1-2; weak D call: TRBD1 (6 bases). The CDR3 consists of 15 residues. Germline loops: CDR1 SGHTA, CDR2 FQGNSA. The ends were cut back, 5 bases at V and 2 bases at J, with 15 bases in the middle. CDR3 coding DNA: TGTGCCAGCAGCCCTTGGCAGGGGTTAAACTATGGCTACACCTTC. The encoded protein is CASSPWQGLNYGYTF. Using reference TRBV7-2 and TRBJ1-2 for the parts outside the CDR3, the full variable domain is GAGVSQSPSNKVTEKGKDVELRCDPISGHTALYWYRQSLGQGLEFLIYFQGNSAPDKSGLPSDRFSAERTGGSVSTLTIQRTQQEDSAVYLCASSPWQGLNYGYTFGSGTRLTVV.

This rearrangement joins TRBV19 to TRBJ2-5; tentative D call: TRBD1 (7 bases). Per germline, CDR1 LNHDA and CDR2 SQIVND (reference sequence). V was shortened by 2 bases and J by 8 bases, with 33 bases between the two germline ends. This CDR3 comprises 20 residues. CDR3 loop: CASSIRTHSKVTGTLLTQYF. In DNA, the CDR3 is TGTGCCAGTAGTATAAGGACCCACTCGAAAGTGACAGGGACTTTGTTAACCCAGTACTTC.

This clone has just a few counts. J is TRBJ2-3 and V is TRBV7-2; no firm D call. Trimming removed 5 bases at V and 2 bases at J, with 14 bases between. The CDR3 runs 15 residues. Germline CDR1 reads SGHTA; CDR2 reads FQGNSA. This CDR3 is CASSHLAQNTDTQYF. For the CDR3, the DNA is TGTGCCAGCAGCCACCTGGCACAGAACACAGATACGCAGTATTTT.

The chain is built from TRBV15 and TRBJ2-7, with 12 positions matching TRBD1. After removal of 1 base from V and 6 bases from J, the junction contained 4 bases not matched to a gene. The V gene's germline CDR1 is LNHNV and CDR2 YYDKDF (reference sequence). This CDR3 is 15 amino acids long. In nucleotides, the CDR3 is TGTGCCACCAGCAGAGGGGACAGGGGGCTACCCGAGCAGTACTTC. Translated: CATSRGDRGLPEQYF.

The chain uses TRBV4-3 and TRBJ2-2; D is unresolved. V was cut by 4 bases and J by 8 bases, with 14 bases left in between. CDR3 length: 14 amino acids. CDR1 and CDR2 from the germline V gene are LGHNA and YSLEER. CDR3 sequence reads: CASSLSSRSGELFF. The CDR3 DNA sequence: TGCGCCAGCAGCCTCTCATCCCGGTCTGGGGAGCTGTTTTTT.

The chain uses TRBV27 and TRBJ2-3, with D possibly being TRBD1 or TRBD2 (5 bases each). CDR1 is MNHEY, CDR2 SMNVEV, per germline (reference sequence). The V end was cut by 2 bases, the J end by 1 base, with 25 bases between. The CDR3 spans 20 residues. CDR3 DNA sequence: TGTGCCAGCAGTTTACAGCCACCCCTCTTGAGGGGCGTCGGCACAGATACGCAGTATTTT. Encoded protein: CASSLQPPLLRGVGTDTQYF.

This clone was seen only a few times. The chain has TRBV19 and TRBJ2-3, with 8 bases lining up with TRBD1. The CDR3 contains 15 residues. V lost 4 bases and J lost 2; bases outside the gene matches: 5. Per the germline V gene, CDR1 is LNHDA and CDR2 is SQIVND (reference sequence). CDR3 sequence: CASSTPRGPTDTQYF. The CDR3 DNA sequence: TGTGCCAGTAGTACCCCCAGGGGGCCCACAGATACGCAGTATTTT. Full variable domain (missing parts from reference TRBV19 and TRBJ2-3): DGGITQSPKYLFRKEGQNVTLSCEQNLNHDAMYWYRQDPGQGLRLIYYSQIVNDFQKGDIAEGYSVSREKKESFPLTVTSAQKNPTAFYLCASSTPRGPTDTQYFGPGTRLTVL.